The 30 T cell receptor beta chains below all came from one sample that was sequenced in a study of tumor-infiltrating lymphocytes in oesophageal squamous cell carcinoma. In TCRdb, the PCR reads were re-called with MiXCR into one record per CDR3 protein. The sample has 20,000 to 25,000 distinct CDR3 sequences, 36% seen once; the top ten hold around 10%. The sample comprised esophageal tumor tissue. The origin of the receptors is a male donor with esophageal squamous cell carcinoma.

V is TRBV6-8 and J is TRBJ1-1, with 13 bases fitting TRBD2. The J call is doubtful: the DNA matches TRBJ2-3 better. The CDR3 extends over 18 amino acids. Germline-derived CDR1 and CDR2 are MNHGY and SAAAGT. CDR3: CASRSFRTSGRGADTQYF. DNA for the CDR3: TGTGCCAGCAGGTCCTTCAGGACTAGCGGGAGAGGCGCAGATACGCAGTATTTT.

The J gene is TRBJ2-7, the V gene TRBV19; 9 bases agree with TRBD1. CDR3 length: 16 amino acids. From germline, CDR1 is LNHDA and CDR2 SQIVND (reference sequence). After removal of 1 base from V and 0 bases from J, the junction contained 4 bases not matched to a gene. In DNA form, the CDR3 reads TGTGCCAGTAGTATAGGGACAGGGGACAGCTCCTACGAGCAGTACTTC. Its translation: CASSIGTGDSSYEQYF.

In its sample, this clonotype was seen a few times. The V gene is TRBV3-1, the J gene TRBJ2-7; TRBD1 matches 9 bases. Germline assignment: CDR1 LGHDT and CDR2 YNNKEL (reference sequence). This CDR3 is 16 amino acids long. The V and J ends lost 1 base and 2 bases, in that order; junction bases with no gene match: 6. CDR3 DNA sequence: TGTGCCAGCAGCCAAGCGACAGGGGGACCCCCCTACGAGCAGTACTTC. Translated: CASSQATGGPPYEQYF.

In this sample, this clonotype is medium-sized (0.01 to 0.1%). The genes are TRBV6-1 and TRBJ2-3; D is perhaps TRBD2 (6 bases). V lost 6 bases and J 9 bases, leaving 13 bases between the germline ends. Germline V gene sequence: CDR1 MNHNS, CDR2 SASEGT. CDR3 length: 12 residues. The CDR3 protein is CASRRDLKTQYF. CDR3 in DNA: TGTGCCAGCAGAAGGGACTTGAAGACGCAGTATTTT.

This clonotype occurred many times. A much more abundant neighbour one base away suggests this may be a read error. The chain recombines TRBV7-8 with TRBJ2-1; TRBD1 agrees at 9 bases. CDR3 length: 15 residues. Germline CDR1 and CDR2: SGHVS and FQNEAQ. Unmatched junction bases numbered 11, after V lost 4 bases and J lost 10 bases. CDR3 coding DNA: TGTGCCAGCAGCTCATCCGGGACAGGGACGTACGAGCAGTTCTTC. Translation gives CASSSSGTGTYEQFF.

This clonotype was recorded many times. CDR3 in DNA: TGTGCCATCAGTGAGACAGGCTCTGGAAACACCATATATTTT. Translated, it gives CAISETGSGNTIYF. The V and J genes are TRBV10-3 and TRBJ1-3; D perhaps matches TRBD1 (5 bases). Looked up from germline, CDR1 is ENHRY and CDR2 is SYGVKD. CDR3 length equals 14 residues. Trimming cost V 2 bases and J 0 bases, with 5 bases left between them.

This chain joins TRBV7-6 and TRBJ2-5; possibly TRBD1 for D (5 bases). V dropped 5 bases and J dropped 5 bases, with 12 bases sitting between them. CDR1 is SGHVS, CDR2 FNYEAQ, per germline. The CDR3 is 13 amino acids. CDR3 region: CASSQGRKETQYF. The CDR3, as DNA: TGTGCCAGCAGCCAGGGAAGGAAGGAGACCCAGTACTTC.

The chain couples TRBV28 to TRBJ2-3; D may be TRBD2 (5 bases). Trimming left V 10 bases short and J 3 bases short, with 17 bases between. Looked up from germline, CDR1 is MDHEN and CDR2 is SYDVKM. The length of the CDR3 is 14 residues. CDR3 residues: CATQGPGETDTQYF. CDR3 coding DNA: TGTGCCACCCAAGGGCCTGGGGAGACAGATACGCAGTATTTT. The entire variable domain, with the rest obtained from reference TRBV28 and TRBJ2-3, is as follows: DVKVTQSSRYLVKRTGEKVFLECVQDMDHENMFWYRQDPGLGLRLIYFSYDVKMKEKGDIPEGYSVSREKKERFSLILESASTNQTSMYLCATQGPGETDTQYFGPGTRLTVL.

This clonotype was seen a few times. The chain combines TRBV7-2 with TRBJ2-6, with 7 bases aligning to TRBD1. V lost 2 bases and J lost 2; bases outside the gene matches: 6. This CDR3 region has 17 residues. Germline V lookup: CDR1 SGHTA, CDR2 FQGNSA. CDR3 residues: CASSLNQGGAGANVLTF. CDR3 bases: TGTGCCAGCAGCTTAAATCAAGGGGGCGCTGGGGCCAACGTCCTGACTTTC.

This clonotype came up many times. The V and J genes are TRBV6-1 and TRBJ2-7; no firm D call. Germline CDR1 and CDR2: MNHNS and SASEGT. The V end lost 7 bases, the J end lost 0 bases, and 13 bases lay between the germline ends. This CDR3 has 14 residues. Written as DNA, the CDR3 is TGTGCCAGCATAGCCTTCCCGAGCTCCTACGAGCAGTACTTC. Translation gives CASIAFPSSYEQYF.

The genes are TRBV7-4 and TRBJ2-4; no clear D. The J call may be mistaken, given a closer DNA end match to TRBJ2-7. The V gene's germline CDR1 is SGHVT and CDR2 SQSDAQ. This CDR3 is built from 12 residues. The CDR3: CASSLKAYEQYF. CDR3 nucleotides: TGTGCCAGCAGCTTAAAAGCGTACGAGCAGTACTTC.

The chain combines TRBV7-8 with TRBJ1-2, with 8 positions matching TRBD1. The trim removed 1 base at V and 7 bases at J, leaving 11 bases unmatched. The V gene's germline CDR1 is SGHVS and CDR2 FQNEAQ. CDR3 length: 16 amino acids. For the CDR3, the DNA is TGTGCCAGCAGCTTAGAAGGGGGGGGACAGGAGACTGGCTACACCTTC. Translated: CASSLEGGGQETGYTF.

This clonotype occurred many times. The chain has TRBV6-4 and TRBJ1-1; TRBD1 might be the D (6 bases). The CDR3 sequence is 13 residues long. The germline V gene encodes CDR1 MRHNA and CDR2 SNTAGT. V was pared by 0 bases and J by 6 bases, with 8 bases between. The CDR3 loop is CASSDSRGAEAFF. The DNA of the CDR3 is TGTGCCAGCAGTGACTCGAGGGGGGCTGAAGCTTTCTTT.

This clonotype was seen more than once but under ten times. The chain has TRBV10-3 and TRBJ2-7; D not certain. Germline V lookup: CDR1 ENHRY, CDR2 SYGVKD. V was trimmed by 0 bases and J by 0 bases, leaving 6 bases between them. The CDR3 totals 14 residues. The CDR3 here is CAISESLSSYEQYF. In DNA, the CDR3 is TGTGCCATCAGTGAGTCTTTATCCTCCTACGAGCAGTACTTC.

This clonotype is medium-sized within its sample. Relative to the germline gene, one junction end is altered; a read error may explain this. This chain connects TRBV7-6 to TRBJ1-6, with D possibly TRBD1 on 5 matching bases. Germline lookup yields CDR1 SGHVS and CDR2 FNYEAQ. The CDR3 is 16 amino acids. This chain's CDR3 is CASSLSGRDYNSPLHF. Here the CDR3 DNA reads TGTGCCAGCAGCTTATCGGGACGGGACTATAATTCACCCCTCCACTTC.

This clonotype was recorded at least ten times. This chain connects TRBV5-1 to TRBJ1-2, with 12 nucleotides matching TRBD1. Germline V gene sequence: CDR1 SGHRS, CDR2 YFSETQ. CDR3 size: 18 residues. The junction had 13 bases not matched to a gene; V was cut back by 2 bases and J by 5 bases. This chain's CDR3 is CASSFSGTGGARRYGYTF. The CDR3 DNA reads as TGCGCCAGCAGCTTTTCCGGGACAGGGGGCGCTCGAAGGTATGGCTACACCTTC.

This clonotype qualifies as medium-sized. The rearrangement uses TRBV5-1 and TRBJ2-5, with D maybe TRBD2 (6 bases). The germline CDR1 and CDR2 sequences are SGHRS and YFSETQ. The CDR3 has 14 residues. V shed 4 bases and J shed 4 bases, with 14 bases lying between them. The CDR3 sequence: CASSGEDTRETQYF. As DNA, the CDR3 is TGCGCCAGCAGCGGGGAGGACACGCGAGAGACCCAGTACTTC.

This clonotype was seen a handful of times. This chain links TRBV28 with TRBJ1-4, with D uncertain. The CDR3 has 13 residues. V was cut by 5 bases and J by 7 bases, with 11 bases left in between. Germline V gene data show CDR1 as MDHEN and CDR2 as SYDVKM. Written as DNA, the CDR3 is TGTGCCAGCAGTCCCGGGCGCGGTGAAAAACTGTTTTTT. Its translation is CASSPGRGEKLFF.

Ten or more counts support this clonotype. This chain joins TRBV12-3 or TRBV12-4 and TRBJ2-3, with 13 bases fitting TRBD2. CDR3 length: 16 amino acids. After removal of 4 bases from V and 2 bases from J, the junction contained 3 bases not matched to a gene. CDR3 region: CASSSGLAGVTDTQYF. Here the CDR3 DNA reads TGTGCCAGCAGTTCCGGACTAGCGGGAGTCACAGATACGCAGTATTTT.

The genes are TRBV15 and TRBJ2-4; the D is unclear. The CDR3 length is 14 residues. Germline V gene data show CDR1 as LNHNV and CDR2 as YYDKDF (reference sequence). Deletions cut 0 bases from V and 13 bases from J, with 16 bases between. CDR3 sequence: CATSRDLASSEQYF. In DNA form, the CDR3 reads TGTGCCACCAGCAGAGATCTGGCCTCCAGTGAGCAGTACTTC. Full variable domain (remainder filled in from reference TRBV15 and TRBJ2-4): DAMVIQNPRYQVTQFGKPVTLSCSQTLNHNVMYWYQQKSSQAPKLLFHYYDKDFNNEADTPDNFQSRRPNTSFCFLDIRSPGLGDTAMYLCATSRDLASSEQYFGAGTRLSVL.

This sequence joins TRBV20-1 and TRBJ2-1, with D maybe TRBD2 (6 bases). Trimming took off 3 bases at V and 0 bases at J, with 12 bases between the two ends. Per the germline V gene, CDR1 is DFQATT and CDR2 is SNEGSKA (reference sequence). CDR3 size: 15 residues. The CDR3 reads CSASSGGNSYNEQFF. CDR3 DNA sequence: TGCAGTGCTAGCTCGGGCGGGAACTCCTACAATGAGCAGTTCTTC.

This chain links TRBV7-2 with TRBJ1-1, with 7 bases matching TRBD1. V lost 5 bases, J lost 1 base, and 7 bases stayed unmatched. The length of the CDR3 is 15 residues. CDR1 SGHTA and CDR2 FQGNSA come from the germline V gene. The CDR3 bases are TGTGCCAGCAGCCGCTCGACAGGGTCGAACACTGAAGCTTTCTTT. It is translated as CASSRSTGSNTEAFF.

This clonotype occurred many times. The rearrangement links TRBV10-1 to TRBJ2-3, with D possibly being TRBD1 (6 bases). Germline V gives CDR1 WNHNN, CDR2 SYGVQD (reference sequence). Deletions cut 6 bases from V and 6 bases from J, with 13 bases between. The CDR3 spans 13 residues. CDR3 bases: TGCGCCAGCAGCGGAGAGGGGGTGGATACGCAGTATTTT. This codes for CASSGEGVDTQYF.

Many counts were recorded for this clonotype. This chain joins TRBV6-4 and TRBJ1-2, with D perhaps matching TRBD1 (5 bases). V was pared by 4 bases and J by 4 bases, with 13 bases between. This CDR3 has 14 amino acids. CDR1 is MRHNA and CDR2 is SNTAGT in the germline V gene. For the CDR3, the DNA is TGTGCCAGCAGTGTGACAGAGCAGAGCTATGGCTACACCTTC. It specifies CASSVTEQSYGYTF.

Many counts were recorded for this clonotype. V usage is TRBV6-1 and J usage is TRBJ1-6; no clear D. Between the trimmed V and J ends, which lost 6 bases and 0 bases, there was a span of 9 bases. The V gene's germline CDR1 is MNHNS and CDR2 SASEGT. CDR3 length: 15 residues. This CDR3 reads CASRSRGSYNSPLHF. CDR3 sequence (DNA): TGTGCCAGCAGGTCTCGGGGCTCCTATAATTCACCCCTCCACTTT.

This clonotype was observed a handful of times. Given the absence of the conserved phenylalanine or tryptophan at the CDR3 end, a read error is likely. Because the CDR3's place on the DNA is in doubt, the DNA is left out and the CDR3 is given as listed by TCRdb. The rearrangement uses TRBV5-1 and TRBJ2-5; the D call TRBD2 from the table was never checked on the DNA. The length of the CDR3 is 15 amino acids, counting both ends. The germline V gene has CDR1 SGHRS and CDR2 YFSETQ. CDR3 in amino acids: CASSLGGDSGYTFGS.

The rearrangement joins TRBV6-1 to TRBJ2-1; the D is unclear. The J call may not be correct, given that the DNA end is closer to TRBJ1-1. Germline CDR1 and CDR2: MNHNS and SASEGT. The CDR3 contains 14 residues. The CDR3 loop is CASRPAVGLWVAFF. The CDR3, as DNA: TGTGCCAGCAGACCTGCTGTTGGGTTATGGGTGGCTTTCTTT.

This clonotype has at least ten counts. This rearrangement joins TRBV6-1 to TRBJ2-7, with no clear D. Germline V CDR1 and CDR2: MNHNS, SASEGT. This CDR3 has 12 amino acids. V lost 6 bases and J 6 bases, leaving 12 bases between the germline ends. The CDR3 DNA follows: TGTGCCAGCAGCGAACAAGGCTCCGAGCAGTACTTC. Translated: CASSEQGSEQYF.

This clonotype showed up just a few times. A read error may explain this, as a much larger clone is one base away. The chain is built from TRBV25-1 and TRBJ2-1; the D gene is possibly TRBD1 (6 bases). The J call is doubtful: the DNA matches TRBJ2-7 better. Germline V gene lookup returns CDR1 MGHDK and CDR2 SYGVNS. The CDR3 is made up of 14 amino acids. The CDR3 region is CASMKQGSYNEQYF. The DNA of the CDR3 is TGTGCCAGCATGAAACAGGGCTCCTACAATGAGCAGTACTTC.

This clonotype came up a few times. The junction differs from germline at one of its ends, possibly a read error. The chain couples TRBV6-5 to TRBJ2-5; no firm D call. In germline, CDR1 is MNHEY, CDR2 SVGAGI. This CDR3 has 14 residues. CDR3 residues: CASSPLVSYNEQLF. The CDR3 DNA reads as TGTGCCAGCAGTCCACTGGTCTCCTACAATGAGCAGTTGTTC.